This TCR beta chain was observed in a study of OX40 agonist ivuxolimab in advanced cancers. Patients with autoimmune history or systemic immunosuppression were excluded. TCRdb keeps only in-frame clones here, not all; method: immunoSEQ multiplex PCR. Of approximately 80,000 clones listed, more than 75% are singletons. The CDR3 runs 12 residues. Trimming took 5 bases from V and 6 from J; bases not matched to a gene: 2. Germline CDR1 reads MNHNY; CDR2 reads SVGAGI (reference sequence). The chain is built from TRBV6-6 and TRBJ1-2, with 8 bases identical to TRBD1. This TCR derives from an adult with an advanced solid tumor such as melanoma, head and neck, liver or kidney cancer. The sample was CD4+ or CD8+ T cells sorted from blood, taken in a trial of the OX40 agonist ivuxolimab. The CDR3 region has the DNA TGTGCCAGCAGTGGGACAGGAAATGGCTACACCTTC. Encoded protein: CASSGTGNGYTF.